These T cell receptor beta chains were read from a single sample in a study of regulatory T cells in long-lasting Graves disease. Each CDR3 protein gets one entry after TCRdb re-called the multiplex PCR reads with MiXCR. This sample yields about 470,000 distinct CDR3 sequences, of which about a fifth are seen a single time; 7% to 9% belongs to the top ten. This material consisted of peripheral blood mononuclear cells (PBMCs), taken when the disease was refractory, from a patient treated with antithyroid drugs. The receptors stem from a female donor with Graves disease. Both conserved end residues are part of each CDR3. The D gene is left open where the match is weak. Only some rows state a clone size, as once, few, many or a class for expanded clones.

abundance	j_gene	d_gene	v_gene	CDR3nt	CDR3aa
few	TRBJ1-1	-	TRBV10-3	TGTGCCACGCAAATACAGGCCACGAACACTGAAGCTTTCTTT	CATQIQATNTEAFF
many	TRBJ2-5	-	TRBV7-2	TGTGCCAGCAGAACCGAGGGGGAGACCCAGTACTTC	CASRTEGETQYF
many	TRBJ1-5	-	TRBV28	TGTGCCAGCAGTTTGGAGGGGAATAGCAATCAGCCCCAGCATTTT	CASSLEGNSNQPQHF
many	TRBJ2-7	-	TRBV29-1	TGCAGCGTTGTAGTAGGGGGGACCTACGAGCAGTACTTC	CSVVVGGTYEQYF
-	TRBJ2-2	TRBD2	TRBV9	TGTGCCAGCAGCACTATTAGCGGGGGGGCCGACACCGGGGAGCTGTTTTTT	CASSTISGGADTGELFF
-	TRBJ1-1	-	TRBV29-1	TGCAGCGTTGAAAGGGCGGGGGCCGGATCGATGAACACTGAAGCTTTCTTT	CSVERAGAGSMNTEAFF
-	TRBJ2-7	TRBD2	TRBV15	TGTGCCACCAGCTCACAACTAGCGGGGGTGTACGAGCAGTACTTC	CATSSQLAGVYEQYF
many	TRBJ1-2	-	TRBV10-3	TGTGCCATCAGTGAGTCCCAGGGCTATGGCTACACCTTC	CAISESQGYGYTF
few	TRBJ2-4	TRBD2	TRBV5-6	TGTGCCAGCAGCTTGACGACTAGCGGGGGAGCCAAAAACATTCAGTACTTC	CASSLTTSGGAKNIQYF
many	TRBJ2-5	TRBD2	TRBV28	TGTGCCAGCAGTTTAAGTAGGGGACTAGCGGGAGTTCTAGGGGGGCAAGAGACCCAGTACTTC	CASSLSRGLAGVLGGQETQYF
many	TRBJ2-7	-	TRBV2	TGTGCCAGCAGCCCCGGGACCAATCCCCACGAGCAGTACTTC	CASSPGTNPHEQYF
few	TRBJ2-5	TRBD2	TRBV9	TGTGCCAGCAGCGTAGGAGGATCTAGCGGGAGCCAAGAGACCCAGTACTTC	CASSVGGSSGSQETQYF
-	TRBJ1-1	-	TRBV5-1	TGCGCCAGCAGCTTGAAACGGTTGAACACTGAAGCTTTCTTT	CASSLKRLNTEAFF
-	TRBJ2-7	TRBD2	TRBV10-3	TGTGCCATCAGCGAGGGGACTAGCGGTTACGAGCAGTACTTC	CAISEGTSGYEQYF
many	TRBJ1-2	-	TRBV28	TGTGCCAGCACCAGGACCCCCGCGGGGTATGGCTACACCTTC	CASTRTPAGYGYTF
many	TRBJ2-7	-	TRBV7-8	TGTGCCAGCAGCTTATTCGTGACAGTCTCTAGCTCCTACGAGCAGTACTTC	CASSLFVTVSSSYEQYF
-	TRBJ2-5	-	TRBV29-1	TGCAGCGTCCGGGGCTTAGCTCAAGAGACCCAGTACTTC	CSVRGLAQETQYF
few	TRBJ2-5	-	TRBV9	TGTGCCAGCAGCGGAGGGACTCCCGGGGAGACCCAGTACTTC	CASSGGTPGETQYF
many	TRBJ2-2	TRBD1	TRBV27	TGTGCCAGCAGTTTCGACAGGGGCACCGGGGAGCTGTTTTTT	CASSFDRGTGELFF
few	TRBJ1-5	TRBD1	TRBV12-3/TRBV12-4	TGTGCCAGCAGTCAAGCAGACAGGGCCCAGCCCCAGCATTTT	CASSQADRAQPQHF
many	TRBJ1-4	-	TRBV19	TGTGCCAGTACGGCAGGGATGTCAACTAATGAAAAACTGTTTTTT	CASTAGMSTNEKLFF
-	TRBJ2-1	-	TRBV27	TGTGCCAGCGCCGCGGGCTCCGCTTACAATGAGCAGTTCTTC	CASAAGSAYNEQFF
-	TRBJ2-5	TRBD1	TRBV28	TGTGCCAGCAGGCTGGGACAGCGGAAGGGTGAGACCCAGTACTTC	CASRLGQRKGETQYF
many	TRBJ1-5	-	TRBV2	TGTGCCAGCAGGCTAGGGGCTAGCAATCAGCCCCAGCATTTT	CASRLGASNQPQHF
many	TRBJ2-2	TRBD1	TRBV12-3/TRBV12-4	TGTGCCAGCAGCAACAGGGGGAAGGACGGGGAGCTGTTTTTT	CASSNRGKDGELFF
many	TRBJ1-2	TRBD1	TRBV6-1	TGTGCCAGCACCACCCCCGGACAGGATCATGGCTACACCTTC	CASTTPGQDHGYTF
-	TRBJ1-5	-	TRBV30	TGTGCCTGGAGTGCCCTTGGGGATCAGCCCCAGCATTTT	CAWSALGDQPQHF
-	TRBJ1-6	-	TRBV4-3	TGCGCCAGCAGCCAGGATTCCTCAAGCTCACCCCTCCACTTT	CASSQDSSSSPLHF
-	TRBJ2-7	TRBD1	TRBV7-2	TGTGCCAGCAGCTTGGGGACAGGGGGTTTCGAGCAGTACTTC	CASSLGTGGFEQYF
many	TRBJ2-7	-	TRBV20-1	TGCAGTGCTAGAGACCCCGGAAGGGGCGAGCAGTACTTC	CSARDPGRGEQYF
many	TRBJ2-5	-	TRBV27	TGTGCCAGCAGGGGGACAACCCCGGAGACCCAGTACTTC	CASRGTTPETQYF
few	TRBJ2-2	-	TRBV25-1	TGTGCCAGCAGTAAATCGACAGCTAGCGGGGAGCTGTTTTTT	CASSKSTASGELFF
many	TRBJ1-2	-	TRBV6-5	TGTGCCAGCAGTTACGAGGGTTCCTATGGCTACACCTTC	CASSYEGSYGYTF
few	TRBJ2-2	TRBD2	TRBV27	TGTGCCAGCAGTGGCCTAGCGGGAAGCACCGGGGAGCTGTTTTTT	CASSGLAGSTGELFF
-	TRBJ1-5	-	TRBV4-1	TGCGCCAGCAGCCAAGGCCTGTGGCAGCCTTATAGCAATCAGCCCCAGCATTTT	CASSQGLWQPYSNQPQHF
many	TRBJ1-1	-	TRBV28	TGTGCCAGCAGTTTACAGGGACGTGAAGCTTTCTTT	CASSLQGREAFF
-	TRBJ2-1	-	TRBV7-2	TGTGCCAGCAGCCTAGGATCGAATTACAATGAGCAGTTCTTC	CASSLGSNYNEQFF
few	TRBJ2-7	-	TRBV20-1	TGCAGTGCTGCTGGGTCCCATACTTCCTACGAGCAGTACTTC	CSAAGSHTSYEQYF
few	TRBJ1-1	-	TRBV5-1	TGCGCCAGCAGCCTTCAAGGTTTTGACACTGAAGCTTTCTTT	CASSLQGFDTEAFF
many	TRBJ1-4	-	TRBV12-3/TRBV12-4	TGTGCCAGCAGACCTCATGAAAAACTGTTTTTT	CASRPHEKLFF
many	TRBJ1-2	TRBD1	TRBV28	TGTGCCAGCAGAACTCCGGGACAGGGGGCTTGGGGCTACACCTTC	CASRTPGQGAWGYTF
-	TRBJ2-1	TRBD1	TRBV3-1	TGTGCCAGCAGCCGAGGACAGGGCAATGAGCAGTTCTTC	CASSRGQGNEQFF